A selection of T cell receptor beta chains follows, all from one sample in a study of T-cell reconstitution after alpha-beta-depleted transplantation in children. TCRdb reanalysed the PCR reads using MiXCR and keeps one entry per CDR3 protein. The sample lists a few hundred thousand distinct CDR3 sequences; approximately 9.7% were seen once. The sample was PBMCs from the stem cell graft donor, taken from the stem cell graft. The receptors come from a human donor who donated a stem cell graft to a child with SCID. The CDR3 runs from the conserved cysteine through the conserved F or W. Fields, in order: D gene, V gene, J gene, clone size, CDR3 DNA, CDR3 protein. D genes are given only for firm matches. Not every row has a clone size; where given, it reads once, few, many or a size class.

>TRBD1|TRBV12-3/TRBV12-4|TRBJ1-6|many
TGTGCCAGCAGTCGTCAACAGGGGAGTAATTCACCCCTCCACTTT
CASSRQQGSNSPLHF
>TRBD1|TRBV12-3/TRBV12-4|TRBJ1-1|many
TGTGCCAGCAGTTTGGGGGGGGACAGGGTAAGCGGGGCTTTCTTT
CASSLGGDRVSGAFF
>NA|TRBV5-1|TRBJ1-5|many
TGCGCCAGCAGCGTGGACAGCTATAGCAATCAGCCCCAGCATTTT
CASSVDSYSNQPQHF
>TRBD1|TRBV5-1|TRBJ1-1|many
TGCGCCAGCAGCTCGGGACAGGGGGTACTTGGCACTGAAGCTTTCTTT
CASSSGQGVLGTEAFF
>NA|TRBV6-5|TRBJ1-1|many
TGTGCCAGCAGTTACTCGTGGGGGGGCACTGAAGCTTTCTTT
CASSYSWGGTEAFF
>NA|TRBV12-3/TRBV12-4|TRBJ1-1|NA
TGTGCCAGCAGTACCCTCGACGGACTGAACACTGAAGCTTTCTTT
CASSTLDGLNTEAFF
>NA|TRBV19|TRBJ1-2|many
TGTGCCAGTAGAAGCCAACGCAGGGGTAACTATGGCTACACCTTC
CASRSQRRGNYGYTF
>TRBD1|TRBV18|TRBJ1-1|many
TGTGCCAGCTCACTACTAAACAGGGGGCGGACTGAAGCTTTCTTT
CASSLLNRGRTEAFF
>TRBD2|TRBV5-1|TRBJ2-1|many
TGCGCCAGCAGCTTGGCCCCGGGCGGGGGGTACTACAATGAGCAGTTCTTC
CASSLAPGGGYYNEQFF
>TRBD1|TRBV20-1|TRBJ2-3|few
TGCAGTGCCCTCCCCCGACAGGGGAATACGCAGTATTTT
CSALPRQGNTQYF
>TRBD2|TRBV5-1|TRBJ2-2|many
TGCGCCAGCAGCCAGCTAGCGGGGGGCACCGGGGAGCTGTTTTTT
CASSQLAGGTGELFF
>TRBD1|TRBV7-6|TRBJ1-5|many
TGTGCCAGCAGCCCAGGGACAGGGATTGGTCAGCCCCAGCATTTT
CASSPGTGIGQPQHF